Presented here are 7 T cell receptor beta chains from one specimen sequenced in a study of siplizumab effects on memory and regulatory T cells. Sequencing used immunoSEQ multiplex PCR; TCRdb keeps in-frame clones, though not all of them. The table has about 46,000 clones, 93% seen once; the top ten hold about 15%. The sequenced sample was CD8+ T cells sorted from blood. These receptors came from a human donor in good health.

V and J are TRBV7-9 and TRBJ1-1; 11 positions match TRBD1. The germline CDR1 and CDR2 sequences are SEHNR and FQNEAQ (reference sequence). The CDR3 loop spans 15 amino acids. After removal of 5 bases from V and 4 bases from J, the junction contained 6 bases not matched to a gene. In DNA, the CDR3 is TGTGCCAGCAGCAGAACCGGGACAGGGGGCACTGAAGCTTTCTTT. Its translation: CASSRTGTGGTEAFF.

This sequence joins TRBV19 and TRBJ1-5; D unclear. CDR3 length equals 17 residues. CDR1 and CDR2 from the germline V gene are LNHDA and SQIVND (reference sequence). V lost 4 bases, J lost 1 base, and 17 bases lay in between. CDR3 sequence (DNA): TGTGCCAGTAGTAGATCCGCCGTACCGGGGAGCAATCAGCCCCAGCATTTT. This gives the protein CASSRSAVPGSNQPQHF.

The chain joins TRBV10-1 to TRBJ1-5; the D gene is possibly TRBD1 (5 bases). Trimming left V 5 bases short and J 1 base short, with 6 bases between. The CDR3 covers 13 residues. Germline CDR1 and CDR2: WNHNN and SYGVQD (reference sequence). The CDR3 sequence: CASSRGSNQPQHF. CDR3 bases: TGCGCCAGCAGTAGGGGAAGCAATCAGCCCCAGCATTTT.

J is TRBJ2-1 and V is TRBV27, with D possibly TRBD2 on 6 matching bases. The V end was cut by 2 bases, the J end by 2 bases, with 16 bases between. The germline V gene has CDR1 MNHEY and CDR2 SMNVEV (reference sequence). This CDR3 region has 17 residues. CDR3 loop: CASSLMLSGSPYNEQFF. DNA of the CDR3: TGTGCCAGCAGTTTAATGTTATCCGGGAGTCCCTACAATGAGCAGTTCTTC.

CDR3 sequence (DNA): TGTGCCAGCAGCTTAGGCTGGGGGGGAAATTCTTTTGGCTACACCTTC. This gives the protein CASSLGWGGNSFGYTF. The chain combines TRBV11-2 with TRBJ1-2; TRBD1 might be the D (5 bases). The CDR3 is 16 amino acids. The germline V gene has CDR1 SGHAT and CDR2 FQNNGV. Trimming pared 1 base from V and 7 bases from J, leaving 19 bases between.

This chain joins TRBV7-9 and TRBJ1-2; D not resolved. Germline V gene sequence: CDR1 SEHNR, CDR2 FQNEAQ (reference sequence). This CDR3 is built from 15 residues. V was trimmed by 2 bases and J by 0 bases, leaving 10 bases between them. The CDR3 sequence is CASSLSRDPNYGYTF. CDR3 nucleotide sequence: TGTGCCAGCAGCTTATCCCGGGATCCTAACTATGGCTACACCTTC.

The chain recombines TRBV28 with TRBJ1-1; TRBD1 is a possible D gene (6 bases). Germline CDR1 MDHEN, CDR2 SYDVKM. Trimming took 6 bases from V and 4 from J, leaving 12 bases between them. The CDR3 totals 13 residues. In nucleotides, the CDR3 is TGTGCCAGCAGGAGAGGGGGGACCACTGAAGCTTTCTTT. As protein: CASRRGGTTEAFF.